The text below deals with one TCR beta chain. Its cognate antigen is unknown. Germline CDR1 MNHEY, CDR2 SVGAGI. V dropped 7 bases and J dropped 7; count of bases not matched to a gene: 10. This CDR3 has 14 residues. TRB was amplified from about 250-500 ng of blood genomic DNA. The entry originates in a study of T and B cells in COVID-19 patients. Study results and limitations: Sorted SARS-CoV-2-responsive or tetramer+ T cells and CD4+, regulatory and CD8+ subsets were not yet sequenced.

BIOMED2 TRB-A/B primer pools were used in multiplex TRB PCR. TCRdb reprocessed the multiplex PCR reads via MiXCR and lists one record per CDR3 protein. The sample yields around 23,000 distinct CDR3 sequences, about 32% seen once. The rearrangement links TRBV6-5 to TRBJ2-1, with 7 bases fitting TRBD2. Material: blood. This TCR derives from a human donor who had recovered from COVID-19. The CDR3 DNA follows: TGTGCCAGCACACCGGGGGGAGGGTTGAATGAGCAGTTCTTC. Translated, it gives CASTPGGGLNEQFF.